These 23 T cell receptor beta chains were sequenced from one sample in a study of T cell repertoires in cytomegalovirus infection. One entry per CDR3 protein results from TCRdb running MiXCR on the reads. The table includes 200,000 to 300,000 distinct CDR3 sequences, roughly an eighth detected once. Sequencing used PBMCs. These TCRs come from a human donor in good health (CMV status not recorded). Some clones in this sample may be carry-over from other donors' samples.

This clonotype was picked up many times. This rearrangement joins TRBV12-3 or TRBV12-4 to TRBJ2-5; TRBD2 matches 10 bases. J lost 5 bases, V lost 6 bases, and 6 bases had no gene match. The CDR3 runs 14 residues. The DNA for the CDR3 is TGTGCCAGCAGAGCTAGCGGGAGCAGTGAGACCCAGTACTTC. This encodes CASRASGSSETQYF.

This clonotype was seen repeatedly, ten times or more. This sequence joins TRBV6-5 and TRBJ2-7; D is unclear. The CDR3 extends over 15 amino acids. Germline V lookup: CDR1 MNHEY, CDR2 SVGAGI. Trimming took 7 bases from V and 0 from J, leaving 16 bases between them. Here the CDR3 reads CASKREPTLSYEQYF. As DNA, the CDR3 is TGTGCCAGCAAAAGGGAACCTACCCTCTCCTACGAGCAGTACTTC.

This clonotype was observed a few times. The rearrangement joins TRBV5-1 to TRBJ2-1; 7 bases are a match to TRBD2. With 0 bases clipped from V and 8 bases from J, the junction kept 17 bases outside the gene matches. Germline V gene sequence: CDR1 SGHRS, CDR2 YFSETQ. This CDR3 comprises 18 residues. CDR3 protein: CASSLGVSGGGGKDEQFF. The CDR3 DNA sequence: TGCGCCAGCAGCTTGGGGGTTAGCGGCGGGGGAGGAAAGGATGAGCAGTTCTTC.

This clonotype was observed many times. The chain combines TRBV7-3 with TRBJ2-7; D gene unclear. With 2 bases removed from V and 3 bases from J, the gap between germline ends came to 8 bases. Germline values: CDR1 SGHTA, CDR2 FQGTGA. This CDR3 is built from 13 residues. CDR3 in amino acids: CASSLDDNYEQYF. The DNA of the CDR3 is TGTGCCAGCAGCTTAGATGACAACTACGAGCAGTACTTC.

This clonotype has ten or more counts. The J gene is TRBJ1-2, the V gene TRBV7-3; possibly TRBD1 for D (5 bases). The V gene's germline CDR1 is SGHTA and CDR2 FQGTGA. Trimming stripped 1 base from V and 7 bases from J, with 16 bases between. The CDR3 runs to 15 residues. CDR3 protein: CASSLNGLGDVGYTF. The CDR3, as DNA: TGTGCCAGCAGCTTAAATGGTTTGGGGGATGTTGGCTACACCTTC.

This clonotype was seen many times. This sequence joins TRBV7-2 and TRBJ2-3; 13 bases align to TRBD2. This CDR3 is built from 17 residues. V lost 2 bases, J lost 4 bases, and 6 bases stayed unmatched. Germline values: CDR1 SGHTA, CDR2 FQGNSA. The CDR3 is CASSLTSGGAGADTQYF. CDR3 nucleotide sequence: TGTGCCAGCAGCTTAACTAGCGGGGGGGCGGGTGCAGATACGCAGTATTTT.

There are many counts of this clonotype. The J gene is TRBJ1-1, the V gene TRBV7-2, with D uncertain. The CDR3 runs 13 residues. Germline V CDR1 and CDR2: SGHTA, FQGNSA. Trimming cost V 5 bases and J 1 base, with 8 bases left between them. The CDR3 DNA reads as TGTGCCAGCAGCCGTACTCCGAACACTGAAGCTTTCTTT. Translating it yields CASSRTPNTEAFF.

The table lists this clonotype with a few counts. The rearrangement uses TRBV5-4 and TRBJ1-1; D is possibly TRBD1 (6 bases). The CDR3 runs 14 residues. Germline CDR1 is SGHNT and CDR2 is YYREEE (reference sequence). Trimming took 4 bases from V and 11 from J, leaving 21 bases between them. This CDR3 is CASSPRSREGEAFF. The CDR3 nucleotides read TGTGCCAGCAGCCCAAGATCACGGGAGGGGGAGGCTTTCTTT. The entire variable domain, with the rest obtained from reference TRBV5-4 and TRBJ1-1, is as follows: ETGVTQSPTHLIKTRGQQVTLRCSSQSGHNTVSWYQQALGQGPQFIFQYYREEENGRGNFPPRFSGLQFPNYSSELNVNALELDDSALYLCASSPRSREGEAFFGQGTRLTVV.

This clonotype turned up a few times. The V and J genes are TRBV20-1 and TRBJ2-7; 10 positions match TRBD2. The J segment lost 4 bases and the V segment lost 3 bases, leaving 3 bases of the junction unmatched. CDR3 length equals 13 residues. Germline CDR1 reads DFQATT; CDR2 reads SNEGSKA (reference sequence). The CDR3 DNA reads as TGCAGTGCTAGTATGACTAGCGGGTACGAGCAGTACTTC. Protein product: CSASMTSGYEQYF.

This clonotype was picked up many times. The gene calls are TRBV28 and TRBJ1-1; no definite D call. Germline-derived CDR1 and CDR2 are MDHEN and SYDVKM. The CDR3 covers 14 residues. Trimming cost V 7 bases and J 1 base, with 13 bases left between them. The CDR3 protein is CASTLEPGNTEAFF. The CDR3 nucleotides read TGTGCCAGCACCTTAGAACCGGGGAACACTGAAGCTTTCTTT.

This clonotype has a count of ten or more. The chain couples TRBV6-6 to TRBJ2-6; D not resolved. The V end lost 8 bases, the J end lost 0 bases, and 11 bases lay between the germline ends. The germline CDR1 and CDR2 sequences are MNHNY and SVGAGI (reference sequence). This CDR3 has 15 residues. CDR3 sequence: CASFVGSSGANVLTF. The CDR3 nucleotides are TGTGCCAGCTTCGTCGGGTCCTCTGGGGCCAACGTCCTGACTTTC.

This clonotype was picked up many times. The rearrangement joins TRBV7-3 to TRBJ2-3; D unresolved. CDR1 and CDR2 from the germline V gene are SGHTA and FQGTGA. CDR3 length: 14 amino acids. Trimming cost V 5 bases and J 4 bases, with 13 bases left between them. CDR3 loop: CASSPTVFPDTQYF. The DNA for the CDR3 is TGTGCCAGCAGCCCCACGGTTTTCCCAGATACGCAGTATTTT.

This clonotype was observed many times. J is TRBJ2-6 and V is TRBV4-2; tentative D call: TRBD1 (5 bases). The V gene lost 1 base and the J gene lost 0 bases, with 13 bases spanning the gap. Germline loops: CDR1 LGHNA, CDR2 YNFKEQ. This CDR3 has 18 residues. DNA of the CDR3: TGTGCCAGCAGCCAAGTTATCCAGGGATCCTCTGGGGCCAACGTCCTGACTTTC. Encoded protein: CASSQVIQGSSGANVLTF.

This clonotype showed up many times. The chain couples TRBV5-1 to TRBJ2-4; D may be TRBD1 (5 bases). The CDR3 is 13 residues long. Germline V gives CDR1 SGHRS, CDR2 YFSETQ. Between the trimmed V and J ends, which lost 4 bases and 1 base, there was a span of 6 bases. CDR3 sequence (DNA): TGCGCCAGCAGCGGGGCGGCCAAAAACATTCAGTACTTC. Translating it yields CASSGAAKNIQYF.

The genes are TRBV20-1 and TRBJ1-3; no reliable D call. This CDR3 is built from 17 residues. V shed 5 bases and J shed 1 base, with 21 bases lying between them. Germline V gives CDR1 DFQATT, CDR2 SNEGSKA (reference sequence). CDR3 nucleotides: TGCAGTGCTTTCCGCCTGCTCCCCGAGGCTTCTGGAAACACCATATATTTT. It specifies CSAFRLLPEASGNTIYF.

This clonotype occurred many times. CDR3 amino acids: CASRDSGGSYEQYF. CDR3 nucleotides: TGTGCCAGCAGAGACTCCGGAGGGAGCTACGAGCAGTACTTC. J is TRBJ2-7 and V is TRBV12-3 or TRBV12-4, with D possibly being TRBD2 (6 bases). This CDR3 is built from 14 residues. V was shortened by 6 bases and J by 3 bases, with 15 bases between the two germline ends.

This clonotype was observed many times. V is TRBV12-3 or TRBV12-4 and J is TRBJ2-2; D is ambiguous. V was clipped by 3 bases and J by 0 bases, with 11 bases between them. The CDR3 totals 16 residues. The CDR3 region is CASSFGVDANTGELFF. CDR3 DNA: TGTGCCAGCAGTTTTGGGGTTGATGCGAACACCGGGGAGCTGTTTTTT.

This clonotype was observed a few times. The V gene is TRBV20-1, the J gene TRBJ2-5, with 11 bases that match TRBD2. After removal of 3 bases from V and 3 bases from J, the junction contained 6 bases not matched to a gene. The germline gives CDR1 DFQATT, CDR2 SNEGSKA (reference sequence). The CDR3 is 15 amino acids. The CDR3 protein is CSASRLAGLEETQYF. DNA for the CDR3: TGCAGTGCTAGTAGACTAGCGGGGCTTGAAGAGACCCAGTACTTC.

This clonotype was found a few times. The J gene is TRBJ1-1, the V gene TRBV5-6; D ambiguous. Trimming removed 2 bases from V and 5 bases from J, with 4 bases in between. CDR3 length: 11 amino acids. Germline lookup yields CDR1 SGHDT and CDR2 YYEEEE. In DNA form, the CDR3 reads TGTGCCAGCAGCTTTCAAACTGAAGCTTTCTTT. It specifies CASSFQTEAFF.

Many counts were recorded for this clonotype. In DNA, the CDR3 is TGTGCCAGCCTCTCCTCAGGGTACTATGGCTACACCTTC. This sequence encodes CASLSSGYYGYTF. V and J are TRBV28 and TRBJ1-2, with D perhaps matching TRBD1 (5 bases). The V end was cut by 8 bases, the J end by 3 bases, with 13 bases between. The germline V gene has CDR1 MDHEN and CDR2 SYDVKM. CDR3 length equals 13 residues.

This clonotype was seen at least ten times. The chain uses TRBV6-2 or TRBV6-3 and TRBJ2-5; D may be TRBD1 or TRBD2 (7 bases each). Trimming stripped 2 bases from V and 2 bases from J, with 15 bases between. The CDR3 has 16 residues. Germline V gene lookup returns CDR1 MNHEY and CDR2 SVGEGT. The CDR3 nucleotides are TGTGCCAGCAGTTACCCAGCGGGACAGCTTCAAGAGACCCAGTACTTC. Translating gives CASSYPAGQLQETQYF.

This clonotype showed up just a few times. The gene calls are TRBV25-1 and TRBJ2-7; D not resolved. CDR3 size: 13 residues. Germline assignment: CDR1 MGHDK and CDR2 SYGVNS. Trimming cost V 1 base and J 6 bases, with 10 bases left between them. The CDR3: CASSECKGCEQYF. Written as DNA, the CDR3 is TGTGCCAGCAGTGAATGTAAGGGTTGCGAGCAGTACTTC.

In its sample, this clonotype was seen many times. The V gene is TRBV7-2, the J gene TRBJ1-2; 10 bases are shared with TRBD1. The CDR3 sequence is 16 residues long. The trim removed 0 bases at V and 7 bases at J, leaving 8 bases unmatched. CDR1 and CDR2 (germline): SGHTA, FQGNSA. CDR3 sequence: CASSLAWGTGAFGYTF. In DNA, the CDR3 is TGTGCCAGCAGCTTAGCGTGGGGGACAGGGGCATTTGGCTACACCTTC.